Described below is a single T cell receptor beta chain sequence and its context. The data were taken from a study of monozygotic twins with inflammatory bowel disease. This CDR3 contains 14 residues. Germline CDR1 SGDLS, CDR2 YYNGEE. Nested PCRs (roughly 16 and 10 cycles, two total) were applied to TCRalpha and TCRbeta cDNA. Each CDR3 protein gets one entry in TCRdb, which reprocessed the 5' RACE reads and gives no DNA. In total, the table holds about 140,000 distinct CDR3 sequences. The sample taken for sequencing was blood. J is TRBJ1-5 and V is TRBV9. This receptor was obtained from a human donor with ulcerative colitis or Crohn's disease, or a healthy co-twin of an affected twin (not recorded which). The CDR3 here is CASSVGESNQPQHF.